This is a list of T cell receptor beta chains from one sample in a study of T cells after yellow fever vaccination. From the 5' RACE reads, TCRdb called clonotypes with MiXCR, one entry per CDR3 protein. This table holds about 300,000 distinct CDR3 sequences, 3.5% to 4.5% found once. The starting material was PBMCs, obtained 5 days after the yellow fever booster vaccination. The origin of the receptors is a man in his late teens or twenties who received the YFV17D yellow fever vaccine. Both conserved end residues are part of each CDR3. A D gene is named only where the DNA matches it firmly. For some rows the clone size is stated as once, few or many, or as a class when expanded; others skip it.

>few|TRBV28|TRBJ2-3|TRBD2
TGTGCCAGCAGTTTTTCGGTAGCGGGGGCCTACACAGATACGCAGTATTTT
CASSFSVAGAYTDTQYF
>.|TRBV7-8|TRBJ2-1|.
TGTGCCAGCAGCTTATATAGGATCTACAATGAGCAGTTCTTC
CASSLYRIYNEQFF
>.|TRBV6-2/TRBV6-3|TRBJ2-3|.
TGTGCCAGCAGTGCCTCACAGCAAAATACGCAGTATTTT
CASSASQQNTQYF
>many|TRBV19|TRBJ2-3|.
TGTGCCAGTACCTCATGGCCTTCCACAGATACGCAGTATTTT
CASTSWPSTDTQYF
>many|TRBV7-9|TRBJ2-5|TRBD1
TGTGCCAGCAGCTTCGGGACAGGGAAAGAGACCCAGTACTTC
CASSFGTGKETQYF
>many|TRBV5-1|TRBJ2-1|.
TGCGCCAGCAGCTTAGCCGAGGTTAGTGTTGAGCAGTTCTTC
CASSLAEVSVEQFF
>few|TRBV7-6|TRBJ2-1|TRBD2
TGTGCCAGCAGCCAGGGACTAGCGAGTACCAATGAGCAGTTCTTC
CASSQGLASTNEQFF
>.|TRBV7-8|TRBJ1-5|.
TGTGCCAGCAGCTCAGGCGGGCGGATCAATCAGCCCCAGCATTTT
CASSSGGRINQPQHF
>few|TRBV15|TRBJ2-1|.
TGTGCCACCAGCAGAGGGGAGGGGGGGAGCAATGAGCAGTTCTTC
CATSRGEGGSNEQFF
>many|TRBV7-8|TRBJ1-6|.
TGTGCCAGCAGTCCCAGGGGTAGCTCCTATAATTCACCCCTCCACTTT
CASSPRGSSYNSPLHF
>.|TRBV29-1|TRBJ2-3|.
TGCAGCGTTGACGGGGGAGATACGCAGTATTTT
CSVDGGDTQYF
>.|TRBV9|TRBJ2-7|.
TGTGCCAGCAGCGTAGATTTTGGGGACTCCTACGAGCAGTACTTC
CASSVDFGDSYEQYF
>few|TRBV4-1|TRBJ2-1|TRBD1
TGCGCCAGCAGCGTGACCGGGACAGGGGGAAGTCGGACGGGAAATGAGCAGTTCTTC
CASSVTGTGGSRTGNEQFF
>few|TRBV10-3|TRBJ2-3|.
TGTGCCATCAGTGAGATAGCAGATACGCAGTATTTT
CAISEIADTQYF
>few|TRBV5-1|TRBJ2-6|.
TGCGCCAGCAGCTTGGGTCAGGGCTCTGGGGCCAACGTCCTGACTTTC
CASSLGQGSGANVLTF
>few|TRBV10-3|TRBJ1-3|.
TGTGCCATCAGTGAGTCCCGCTCTGGAAACACCATATATTTT
CAISESRSGNTIYF
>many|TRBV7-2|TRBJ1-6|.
TGTGCCAGCAGCCCGCGGGGTTCCAATAATTCACCCCTCCACTTT
CASSPRGSNNSPLHF
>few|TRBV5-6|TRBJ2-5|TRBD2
TGTGCCAGCAGCTTGGTTTTATCGCGGGGGGGCCTGACAGAGACCCAGTACTTC
CASSLVLSRGGLTETQYF
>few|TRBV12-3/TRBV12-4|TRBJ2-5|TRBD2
TGTGCCAGCAGTTTTTCCGGGGGGGTCGAGACCCAGTACTTC
CASSFSGGVETQYF
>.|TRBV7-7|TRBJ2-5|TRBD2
TGTGCCAGCAGCCCGCTAGCGGGGACAAATTTCGGGGAGACCCAGTACTTC
CASSPLAGTNFGETQYF
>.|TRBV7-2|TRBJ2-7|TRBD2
TGTGCCAGCAGCCGTAGCGGGATCTACGAGCAGTACTTC
CASSRSGIYEQYF
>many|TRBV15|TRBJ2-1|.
TGTGCCACCAGCTTGGGGTACAATGAGCAGTTCTTC
CATSLGYNEQFF
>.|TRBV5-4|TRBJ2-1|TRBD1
TGTGCCAGCAGCCCCCACGGGACAGGGGTTATGAATGAGCAGTTCTTC
CASSPHGTGVMNEQFF
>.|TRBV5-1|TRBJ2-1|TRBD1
TGCGCCAGCAGCAGAACGGGACAGCCGGATGAGCAGTTCTTC
CASSRTGQPDEQFF
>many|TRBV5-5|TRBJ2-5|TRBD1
TGTGCCAGCAGTCCACCGCCGGGACAGGGGGCAGAGACCCAGTACTTC
CASSPPPGQGAETQYF
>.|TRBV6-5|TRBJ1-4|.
TGTGCCAGCAGTTACACCGGACAGATACTTTATTTT
CASSYTGQILYF
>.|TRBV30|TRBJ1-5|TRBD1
TGTGCCTGGAGGCGACAGGGGGCTTTCAATCAGCCCCAGCATTTT
CAWRRQGAFNQPQHF
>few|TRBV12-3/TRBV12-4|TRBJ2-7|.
TGTGCCAGCTCAAGGACTGAGTCCTACGAGCAGTACTTC
CASSRTESYEQYF
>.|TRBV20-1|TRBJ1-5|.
TGCAGTGCTAGAGATAGATATCGAGGGGTGTTGGTGGATCAGCCCCAGCATTTT
CSARDRYRGVLVDQPQHF
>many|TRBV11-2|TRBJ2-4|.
TGTGCCAGCAGCTTAGTTCCATACAGGCTAGCAGGCCCTTCGACCAAAAACATTCAGTACTTC
CASSLVPYRLAGPSTKNIQYF
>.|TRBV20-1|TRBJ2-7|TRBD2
TGCAGTGCTAGAGATCAGCGGGGTGACTCCCCCGTCTACGAGCAGTACTTC
CSARDQRGDSPVYEQYF
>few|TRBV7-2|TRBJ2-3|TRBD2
TGTGCCAGCAGCTTATACCTAGCGGGGGGGCCCGATACGCAGTATTTT
CASSLYLAGGPDTQYF
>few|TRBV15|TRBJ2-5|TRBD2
TGTGCCACCAGCAGAGAGACTAGCGGGGGTGAAGAGACCCAGTACTTC
CATSRETSGGEETQYF
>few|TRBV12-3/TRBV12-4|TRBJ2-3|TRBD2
TGTGCCAGCAGCTCCCAGCGGGGGGTAGATACGCAGTATTTT
CASSSQRGVDTQYF